The 18 T cell receptor beta chains below were found in one sample sequenced in a study of shared clonotypes between healthy human individuals. The naive CD8 fraction comprised CD45RO-negative cells positively selected for CCR7 and excluded terminally differentiated effector memory CD45RA+ cells. The data were produced by immunoSEQ multiplex PCR, yet TCRdb's version contains in-frame clones alone and is incomplete. This sample has some 2,000,000 clones, with about 95% found just once. Sequencing was done on a sample of naive CD8+ T cells sorted from blood. These TCRs come from a man aged 18 to 30 in good health.

In this sample, this clone turned up once. V gene TRBV6-1 combines with J gene TRBJ2-3; maybe TRBD1 (6 bases). From germline, CDR1 is MNHNS and CDR2 SASEGT. The V and J ends lost 8 bases and 2 bases respectively, with 14 bases between them. The CDR3 contains 14 residues. CDR3: CASRYRDSTDTQYF. The CDR3 bases are TGTGCCAGCCGATACAGGGATTCCACAGATACGCAGTATTTT.

The J gene is TRBJ2-7, the V gene TRBV11-2; D is unclear. V was clipped by 5 bases and J by 5 bases, with 10 bases between them. The CDR3 runs to 12 residues. Germline V gene sequence: CDR1 SGHAT, CDR2 FQNNGV. The DNA of the CDR3 is TGTGCCAGCAGCCACACCGACGACGAGCAGTACTTC. Its translation is CASSHTDDEQYF.

The chain has TRBV16 and TRBJ2-7, with D uncertain. V lost 4 bases and J lost 1, with 8 bases in between. This CDR3 is 13 amino acids long. CDR1 is KGHSY and CDR2 is FQNENV in the germline V gene. CDR3 sequence (DNA): TGTGCCAGCAGCCCCTTCCGGTCCTACGAGCAGTACTTC. This encodes CASSPFRSYEQYF.

The chain couples TRBV5-1 to TRBJ2-1, with a possible D match to TRBD2 (6 bases). Germline CDR1 reads SGHRS; CDR2 reads YFSETQ. V was clipped by 5 bases and J by 4 bases, with 19 bases between them. This CDR3 is 16 amino acids long. The CDR3 region is CASRDEPGLSYNEQFF. The CDR3 DNA reads TGCGCCAGCAGAGATGAACCGGGACTCAGTTACAATGAGCAGTTCTTC. Drawing the rest from reference TRBV5-1 and TRBJ2-1, the complete variable domain is KAGVTQTPRYLIKTRGQQVTLSCSPISGHRSVSWYQQTPGQGLQFLFEYFSETQRNKGNFPGRFSGRQFSNSRSEMNVSTLELGDSALYLCASRDEPGLSYNEQFFGPGTRLTVL.

This chain joins TRBV4-1 and TRBJ2-2; D is possibly TRBD1 (6 bases). CDR1 and CDR2 from the germline V gene are MGHRA and YSYEKL. The CDR3 loop spans 15 amino acids. Trimming took 5 bases from V and 4 from J, leaving 14 bases between them. The CDR3 reads CASSKFTGSTGELFF. The CDR3 coding sequence is TGCGCCAGCAGCAAATTTACAGGGAGCACCGGGGAGCTGTTTTTT.

As for this clone: Other DNA sequences in this specimen translate into the identical CDR3. The chain recombines TRBV5-1 with TRBJ2-1; D is undetermined. CDR3 length: 11 residues. The germline gives CDR1 SGHRS, CDR2 YFSETQ. Between the trimmed V and J ends, which lost 2 bases and 7 bases, there was a span of 4 bases. The CDR3 nucleotides are TGCGCCAGCAGCTTTGGGAATGAGCAGTTCTTC. This encodes CASSFGNEQFF.

The chain combines TRBV18 with TRBJ1-6; D is unresolved. The CDR3 length is 13 residues. Germline V gives CDR1 KGHSH, CDR2 LQKENI. V was pared by 0 bases and J by 12 bases, with 9 bases between. Written as DNA, the CDR3 is TGTGCCAGCTCACCACCGGGTCCAGGACCCCTCCACTTT. This gives the protein CASSPPGPGPLHF. Full variable domain (missing parts from reference TRBV18 and TRBJ1-6): NAGVMQNPRHLVRRRGQEARLRCSPMKGHSHVYWYRQLPEEGLKFMVYLQKENIIDESGMPKERFSAEFPKEGPSILRIQQVVRGDSAAYFCASSPPGPGPLHFGNGTRLTVT.

J is TRBJ2-1 and V is TRBV9; the D is unclear. Trimming removed 4 bases from V and 4 bases from J, with 15 bases in between. The CDR3 runs to 15 residues. From germline, CDR1 is SGDLS and CDR2 YYNGEE. The CDR3 protein is CASSSSGVQYNEQFF. The CDR3 DNA reads TGTGCCAGCAGCTCTAGTGGCGTACAATACAATGAGCAGTTCTTC.

The chain recombines TRBV28 with TRBJ1-4; a possible D gene is TRBD1 (6 bases). The V and J ends lost 5 bases and 5 bases respectively, with 27 bases between them. This CDR3 comprises 19 residues. Germline V gene lookup returns CDR1 MDHEN and CDR2 SYDVKM. Written as DNA, the CDR3 is TGTGCCAGCAGTCTCCCGGGACACTCATACGCCCAGAGGAATGAAAAACTGTTTTTT. This gives the protein CASSLPGHSYAQRNEKLFF.

The chain joins TRBV6-6 to TRBJ1-1, with 7 bases aligning to TRBD1. The CDR3 extends over 14 amino acids. V was pared by 5 bases and J by 4 bases, with 7 bases of the junction left unmatched. Germline CDR1 and CDR2: MNHNY and SVGAGI (reference sequence). CDR3 residues: CASSMVRGSTEAFF. CDR3 bases: TGTGCCAGCAGTATGGTCAGGGGGAGCACTGAAGCTTTCTTT.

The chain combines TRBV7-6 with TRBJ1-1; D is undetermined. V lost 4 bases and J lost 0, with 12 bases in between. The germline gives CDR1 SGHVS, CDR2 FNYEAQ. The CDR3 loop spans 15 amino acids. The CDR3 protein is CASSSNKGVNTEAFF. The CDR3 DNA follows: TGTGCCAGCAGCTCTAATAAGGGAGTGAACACTGAAGCTTTCTTT. Full variable domain (rest looked up from reference TRBV7-6 and TRBJ1-1): GAGVSQSPRYKVTKRGQDVALRCDPISGHVSLYWYRQALGQGPEFLTYFNYEAQQDKSGLPNDRFSAERPEGSISTLTIQRTEQRDSAMYRCASSSNKGVNTEAFFGQGTRLTVV.

The rearrangement links TRBV13 to TRBJ2-1, with 7 bases lining up with TRBD2. The length of the CDR3 is 12 residues. Germline CDR1 and CDR2: PRHDT and FYEKMQ (reference sequence). Trimming took 4 bases from V and 10 from J; bases not matched to a gene: 4. The CDR3 here is CASSSGTTEQFF. Written as DNA, the CDR3 is TGTGCCAGCAGCTCGGGGACTACCGAGCAGTTCTTC.

The CDR3 DNA is TGTGCCAGCAGCTGGACAGACTACGAGCAGTACTTC. Its protein is CASSWTDYEQYF. The chain carries TRBV7-9 and TRBJ2-7; D may be TRBD1 (6 bases). V lost 4 bases to trimming and J lost 3 bases, with 7 bases between them. Germline V gene lookup returns CDR1 SEHNR and CDR2 FQNEAQ (reference sequence). The length of the CDR3 is 12 residues.

This chain connects TRBV2 to TRBJ1-3; the D is unclear. Germline V CDR1 and CDR2: SNHLY, FYNNEI. The CDR3 length is 17 residues. The V end was cut by 2 bases, the J end by 0 bases, with 14 bases between. This CDR3 is CASSEFGDQNSGNTIYF. The CDR3 DNA is TGTGCCAGCAGTGAATTCGGAGACCAAAACTCTGGAAACACCATATATTTT. Complete variable domain (other parts from reference TRBV2 and TRBJ1-3): EPEVTQTPSHQVTQMGQEVILRCVPISNHLYFYWYRQILGQKVEFLVSFYNNEISEKSEIFDDQFSVERPDGSNFTLKIRSTKLEDSAMYFCASSEFGDQNSGNTIYFGEGSWLTVV.

The sample holds one count of this clone. The gene calls are TRBV6-5 and TRBJ2-2, with D unresolved. The CDR3 loop spans 16 amino acids. V lost 0 bases, J lost 2 bases, and 10 bases lay in between. CDR1 is MNHEY and CDR2 is SVGAGI in the germline V gene. CDR3 sequence (DNA): TGTGCCAGCAGTTACTCAGAAGGGATCAACACCGGGGAGCTGTTTTTT. Translation: CASSYSEGINTGELFF.

This clone appeared once. The CDR3 here is CASSYSSQGSYEQYF. The DNA for the CDR3 is TGTGCCAGCAGCTATAGTTCCCAGGGTTCCTACGAGCAGTACTTC. This chain links TRBV7-9 with TRBJ2-7; tentative D call: TRBD1 (5 bases). Trimming pared 4 bases from V and 1 base from J, leaving 14 bases between. This CDR3 has 15 amino acids. Germline CDR1 SEHNR, CDR2 FQNEAQ (reference sequence).

The genes are TRBV13 and TRBJ1-2; 7 bases are shared with TRBD1. V shed 5 bases, J shed 3 bases, and the junction held 9 bases outside the gene matches. This CDR3 is 15 amino acids long. The V gene's germline CDR1 is PRHDT and CDR2 FYEKMQ (reference sequence). DNA for the CDR3: TGTGCCAGCAGCCACGAGACAGGGCCTGACTATGGCTACACCTTC. Amino acids: CASSHETGPDYGYTF.

A note on this clone: The sample contains more than one DNA sequence encoding this CDR3. The chain joins TRBV27 to TRBJ1-5; 7 bases are a match to TRBD1. From germline, CDR1 is MNHEY and CDR2 SMNVEV (reference sequence). This CDR3 has 14 amino acids. The trim removed 3 bases at V and 1 base at J, leaving 0 bases unmatched. CDR3 amino acids: CASSLTGSNQPQHF. CDR3 bases: TGTGCCAGCAGTTTGACAGGGAGCAATCAGCCCCAGCATTTT.